This TCR beta chain stems from a study of cytomegalovirus exposure and HLA in healthy donors. About this clone itself: Antigen unknown.

General study points: As was reported, the classifier diagnosed cytomegalovirus status with high specificity and sensitivity. Within the 95 to 150 validation repertoires, first-cohort TCR clusters tended to co-occur, according to a later analysis. A list of 150 to 200 TCR beta chains associated with cytomegalovirus was given.

From the roughly 120-subject validation cohort, which was separate from the roughly 610-subject first cohort, the donors were drawn. Libraries were prepared by immunoSEQ multiplex PCR; TCRdb keeps only in-frame clonotypes and omits some of them. The data contain about 120,000 clones, roughly 84% of them singletons. The sequencing input was PBMCs. The sequence derives from a woman between 25 and 40 years old in good health and CMV-seronegative.

Written as DNA, the CDR3 is TGCGCCAGCAGCTTGGCTAGCGGGGGGCAACAAGAGACCCAGTACTTC. This gives the protein CASSLASGGQQETQYF. The V and J genes are TRBV5-1 and TRBJ2-5; 11 bases are a match to TRBD2. Trimming removed 0 bases from V and 2 bases from J; junction bases left unmatched: 3. Germline CDR1 and CDR2: SGHRS and YFSETQ. The CDR3 extends over 16 amino acids. Supplemented by reference TRBV5-1 and TRBJ2-5, the full variable domain reads KAGVTQTPRYLIKTRGQQVTLSCSPISGHRSVSWYQQTPGQGLQFLFEYFSETQRNKGNFPGRFSGRQFSNSRSEMNVSTLELGDSALYLCASSLASGGQQETQYFGPGTRLLVL.